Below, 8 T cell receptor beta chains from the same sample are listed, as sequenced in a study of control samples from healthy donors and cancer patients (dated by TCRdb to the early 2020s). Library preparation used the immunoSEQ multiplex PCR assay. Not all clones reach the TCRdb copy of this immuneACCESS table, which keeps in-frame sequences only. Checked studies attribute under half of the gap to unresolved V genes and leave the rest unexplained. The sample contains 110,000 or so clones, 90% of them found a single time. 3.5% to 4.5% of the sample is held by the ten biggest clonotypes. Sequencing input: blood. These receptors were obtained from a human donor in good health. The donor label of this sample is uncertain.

CDR3 nucleotide sequence: TGCGCCAGCAGCTCCCTCGAAGGGCATAACACAGATACGCAGTATTTT. Protein product: CASSSLEGHNTDTQYF. The chain combines TRBV5-1 with TRBJ2-3; D remains ambiguous. This CDR3 is built from 16 residues. V was pared by 3 bases and J by 2 bases, with 16 bases between. Per germline, CDR1 SGHRS and CDR2 YFSETQ.

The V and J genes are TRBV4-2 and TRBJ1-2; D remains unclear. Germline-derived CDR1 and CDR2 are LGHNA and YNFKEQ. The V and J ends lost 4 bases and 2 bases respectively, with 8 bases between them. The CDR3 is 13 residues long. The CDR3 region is CASSRDGNYGYTF. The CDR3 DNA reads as TGTGCCAGCAGCCGAGACGGCAACTATGGCTACACCTTC.

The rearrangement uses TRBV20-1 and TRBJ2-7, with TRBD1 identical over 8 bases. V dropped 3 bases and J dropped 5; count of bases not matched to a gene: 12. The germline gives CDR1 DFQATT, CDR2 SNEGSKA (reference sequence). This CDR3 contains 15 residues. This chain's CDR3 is CSASGVVTGVHEQYV. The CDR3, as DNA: TGCAGTGCTAGTGGTGTCGTGACAGGGGTCCACGAGCAGTACGTC.

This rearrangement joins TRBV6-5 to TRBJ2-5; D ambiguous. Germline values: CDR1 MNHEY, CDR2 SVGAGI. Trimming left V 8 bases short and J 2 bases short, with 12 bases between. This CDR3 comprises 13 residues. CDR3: CASGIGNQETQYF. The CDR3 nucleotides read TGTGCCAGCGGGATAGGGAATCAAGAGACCCAGTACTTC.

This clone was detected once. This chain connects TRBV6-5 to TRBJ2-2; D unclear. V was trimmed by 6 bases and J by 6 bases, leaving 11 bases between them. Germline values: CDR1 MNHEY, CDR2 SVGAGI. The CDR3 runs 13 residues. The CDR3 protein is CASRGNLAGELFF. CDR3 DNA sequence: TGTGCCAGCAGGGGGAACTTGGCCGGGGAGCTGTTTTTT.

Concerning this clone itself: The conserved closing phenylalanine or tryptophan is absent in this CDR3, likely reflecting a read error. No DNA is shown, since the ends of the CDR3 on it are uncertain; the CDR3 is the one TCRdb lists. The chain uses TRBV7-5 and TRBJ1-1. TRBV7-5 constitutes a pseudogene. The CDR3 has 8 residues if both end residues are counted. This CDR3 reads CVRSLAPR.

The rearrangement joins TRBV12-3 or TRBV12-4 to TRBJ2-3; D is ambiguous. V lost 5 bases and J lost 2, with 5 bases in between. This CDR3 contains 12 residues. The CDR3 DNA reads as TGTGCCAGCAGTCCTGTCACAGATACGCAGTATTTT. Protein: CASSPVTDTQYF.

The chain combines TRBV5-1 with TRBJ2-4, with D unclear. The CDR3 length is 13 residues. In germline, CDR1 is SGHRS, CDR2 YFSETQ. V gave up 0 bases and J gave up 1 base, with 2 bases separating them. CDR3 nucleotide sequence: TGCGCCAGCAGCTTGGAGGCCAAAAACATTCAGTACTTC. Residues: CASSLEAKNIQYF.